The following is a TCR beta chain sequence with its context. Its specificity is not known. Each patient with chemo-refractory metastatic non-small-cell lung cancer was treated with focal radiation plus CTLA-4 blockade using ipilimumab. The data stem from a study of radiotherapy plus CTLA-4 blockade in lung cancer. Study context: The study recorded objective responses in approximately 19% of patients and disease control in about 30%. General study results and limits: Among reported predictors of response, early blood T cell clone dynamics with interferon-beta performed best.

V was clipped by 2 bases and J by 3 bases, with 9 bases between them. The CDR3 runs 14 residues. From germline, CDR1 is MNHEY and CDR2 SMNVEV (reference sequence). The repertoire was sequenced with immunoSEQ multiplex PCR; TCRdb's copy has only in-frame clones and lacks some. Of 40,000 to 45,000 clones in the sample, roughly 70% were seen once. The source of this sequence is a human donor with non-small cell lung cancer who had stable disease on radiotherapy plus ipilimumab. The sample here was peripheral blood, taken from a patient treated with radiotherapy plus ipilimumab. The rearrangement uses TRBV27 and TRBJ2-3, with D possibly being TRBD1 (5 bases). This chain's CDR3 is CASSLNRPTDTQYF. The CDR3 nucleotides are TGTGCCAGCAGTTTAAACAGGCCAACAGATACGCAGTATTTT.